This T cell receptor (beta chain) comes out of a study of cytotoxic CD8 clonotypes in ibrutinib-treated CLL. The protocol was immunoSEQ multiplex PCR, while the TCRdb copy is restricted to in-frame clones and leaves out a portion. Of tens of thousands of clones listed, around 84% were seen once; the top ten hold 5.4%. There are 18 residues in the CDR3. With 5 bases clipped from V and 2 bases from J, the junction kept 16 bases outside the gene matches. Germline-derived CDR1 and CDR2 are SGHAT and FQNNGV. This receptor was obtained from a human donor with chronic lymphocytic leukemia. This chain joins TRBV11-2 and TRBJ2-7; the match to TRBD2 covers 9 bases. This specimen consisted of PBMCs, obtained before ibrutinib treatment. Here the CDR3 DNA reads TGTGCCAGCAGCGCCCGACTGGGCGGGAGGGCCCACACCTACGAGCAGTACTTC. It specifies CASSARLGGRAHTYEQYF. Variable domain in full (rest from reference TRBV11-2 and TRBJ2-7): EAGVAQSPRYKIIEKRQSVAFWCNPISGHATLYWYQQILGQGPKLLIQFQNNGVVDDSQLPKDRFSAERLKGVDSTLKIQPAKLEDSAVYLCASSARLGGRAHTYEQYFGPGTRLTVT.